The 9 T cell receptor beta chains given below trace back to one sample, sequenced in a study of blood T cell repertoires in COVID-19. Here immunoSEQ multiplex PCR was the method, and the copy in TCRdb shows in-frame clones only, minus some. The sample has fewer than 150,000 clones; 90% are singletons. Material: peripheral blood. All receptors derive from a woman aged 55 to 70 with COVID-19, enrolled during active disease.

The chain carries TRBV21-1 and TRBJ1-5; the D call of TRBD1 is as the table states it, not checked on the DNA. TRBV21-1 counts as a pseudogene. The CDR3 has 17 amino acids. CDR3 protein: CAGYLRGMGYSNQPQHF. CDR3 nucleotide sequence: TGTGCCGGATACCTAAGGGGGATGGGGTATAGCAATCAGCCCCAGCATTTT.

CDR3 region: CASSDPQGRFYNSPLHF. Written as DNA, the CDR3 is TGTGCCAGCAGTGATCCACAGGGCCGTTTTTATAATTCACCCCTCCACTTT. This chain links TRBV6-1 with TRBJ1-6; possible D gene TRBD1, 6 bases. CDR1 MNHNS and CDR2 SASEGT come from the germline V gene. V shed 3 bases and J shed 4 bases, with 16 bases lying between them. This CDR3 has 17 residues.

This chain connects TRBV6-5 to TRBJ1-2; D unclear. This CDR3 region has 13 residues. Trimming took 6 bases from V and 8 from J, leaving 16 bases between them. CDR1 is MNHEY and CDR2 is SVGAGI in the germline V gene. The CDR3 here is CASSLKPPRGYTF. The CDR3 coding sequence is TGTGCCAGCAGCCTGAAGCCTCCCCGGGGCTACACCTTC.

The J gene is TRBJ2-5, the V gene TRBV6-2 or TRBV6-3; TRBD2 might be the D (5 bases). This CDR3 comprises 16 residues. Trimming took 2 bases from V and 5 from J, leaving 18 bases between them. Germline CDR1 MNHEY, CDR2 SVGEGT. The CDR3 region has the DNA TGTGCCAGCAGTTACGATCGAGCCAGCGGTAGGGAGACCCAGTACTTC. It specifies CASSYDRASGRETQYF.

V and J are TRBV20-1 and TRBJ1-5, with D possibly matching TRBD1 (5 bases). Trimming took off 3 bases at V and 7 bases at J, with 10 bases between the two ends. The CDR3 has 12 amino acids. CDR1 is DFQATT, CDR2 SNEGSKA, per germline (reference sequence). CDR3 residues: CSASPRGQPQHF. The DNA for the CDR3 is TGCAGTGCTAGTCCACGGGGGCAGCCCCAGCATTTT.

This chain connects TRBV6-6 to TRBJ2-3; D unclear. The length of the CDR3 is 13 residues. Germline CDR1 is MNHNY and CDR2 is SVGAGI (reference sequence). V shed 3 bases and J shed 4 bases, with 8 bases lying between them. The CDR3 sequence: CASSYYGSDTQYF. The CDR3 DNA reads TGTGCCAGCAGTTATTACGGGTCAGATACGCAGTATTTT.

The chain's CDR3 is CASSSVGQAAEQYF. In nucleotides, the CDR3 is TGTGCCAGCAGCTCAGTGGGGCAGGCAGCCGAGCAGTACTTC. The chain links TRBV7-9 to TRBJ2-7; tentative D call: TRBD1 (5 bases). V dropped 4 bases and J dropped 6 bases, with 16 bases sitting between them. This CDR3 comprises 14 residues. Germline-derived CDR1 and CDR2 are SEHNR and FQNEAQ (reference sequence). Full variable domain (missing parts from reference TRBV7-9 and TRBJ2-7): DTGVSQNPRHKITKRGQNVTFRCDPISEHNRLYWYRQTLGQGPEFLTYFQNEAQLEKSRLLSDRFSAERPKGSFSTLEIQRTEQGDSAMYLCASSSVGQAAEQYFGPGTRLTVT.

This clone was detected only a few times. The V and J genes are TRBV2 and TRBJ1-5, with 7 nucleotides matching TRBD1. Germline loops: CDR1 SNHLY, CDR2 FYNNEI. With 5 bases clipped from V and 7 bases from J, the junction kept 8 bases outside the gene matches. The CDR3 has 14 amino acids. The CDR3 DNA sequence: TGTGCCAGCAGTCCAGAAGGGGGCGGGCAGCCCCAGCATTTT. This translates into CASSPEGGGQPQHF.

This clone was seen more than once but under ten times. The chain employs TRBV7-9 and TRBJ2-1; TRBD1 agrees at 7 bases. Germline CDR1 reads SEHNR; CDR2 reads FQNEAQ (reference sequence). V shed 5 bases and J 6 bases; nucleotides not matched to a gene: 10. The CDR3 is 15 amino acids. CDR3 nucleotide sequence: TGTGCCAGCAGCAGAGAGGGGGCCCTGTTCAATGAGCAGTTCTTC. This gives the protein CASSREGALFNEQFF.